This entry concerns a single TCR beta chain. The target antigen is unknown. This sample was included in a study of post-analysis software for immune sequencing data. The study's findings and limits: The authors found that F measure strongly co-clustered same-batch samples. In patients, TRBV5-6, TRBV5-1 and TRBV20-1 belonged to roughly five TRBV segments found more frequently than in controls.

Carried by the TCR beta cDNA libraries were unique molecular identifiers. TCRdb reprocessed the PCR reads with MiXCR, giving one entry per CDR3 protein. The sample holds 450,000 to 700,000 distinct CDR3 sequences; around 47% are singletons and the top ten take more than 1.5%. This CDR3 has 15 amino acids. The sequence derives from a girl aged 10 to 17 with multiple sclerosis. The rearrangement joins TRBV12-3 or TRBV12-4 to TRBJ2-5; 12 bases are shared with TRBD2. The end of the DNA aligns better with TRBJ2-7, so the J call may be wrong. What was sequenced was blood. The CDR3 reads CASRGSGLAGYEQYF. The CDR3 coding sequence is TGTGCCAGCAGAGGTAGTGGACTAGCGGGGTACGAGCAGTACTTC.